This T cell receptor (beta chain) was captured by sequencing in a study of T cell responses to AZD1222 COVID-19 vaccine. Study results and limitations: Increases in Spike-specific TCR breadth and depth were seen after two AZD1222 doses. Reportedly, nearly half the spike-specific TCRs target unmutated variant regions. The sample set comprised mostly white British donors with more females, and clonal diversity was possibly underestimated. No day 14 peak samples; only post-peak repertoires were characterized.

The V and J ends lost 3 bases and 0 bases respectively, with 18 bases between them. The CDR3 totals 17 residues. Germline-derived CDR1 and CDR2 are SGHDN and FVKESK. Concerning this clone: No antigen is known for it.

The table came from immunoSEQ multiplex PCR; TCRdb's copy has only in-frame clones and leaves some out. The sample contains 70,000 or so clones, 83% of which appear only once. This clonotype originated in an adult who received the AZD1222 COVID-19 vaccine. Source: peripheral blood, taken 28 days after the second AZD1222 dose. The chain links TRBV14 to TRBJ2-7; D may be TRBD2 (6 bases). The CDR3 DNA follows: TGTGCCAGCAGCCACACCACCGGGACTTACAGCTCCTACGAGCAGTACTTC. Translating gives CASSHTTGTYSSYEQYF.